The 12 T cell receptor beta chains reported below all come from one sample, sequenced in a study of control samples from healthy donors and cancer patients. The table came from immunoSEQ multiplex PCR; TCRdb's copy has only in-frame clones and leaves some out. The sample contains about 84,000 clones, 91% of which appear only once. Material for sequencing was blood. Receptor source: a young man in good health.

As DNA, the CDR3 is TGCGCCAGCGGACCCACAGGGGGCTATGGCTACACCTTC. Residues: CASGPTGGYGYTF. J is TRBJ1-2 and V is TRBV5-1; 8 bases are a match to TRBD1. Losses at the gene ends were 7 bases for V and 4 bases for J; bases not matched to a gene: 6. The CDR3 has 13 residues. Germline CDR1 reads SGHRS; CDR2 reads YFSETQ.

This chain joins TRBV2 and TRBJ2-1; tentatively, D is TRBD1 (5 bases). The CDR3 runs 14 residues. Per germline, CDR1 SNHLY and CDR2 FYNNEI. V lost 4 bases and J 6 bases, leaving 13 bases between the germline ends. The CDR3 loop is CASSGQGKVNEQFF. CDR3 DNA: TGTGCCAGCAGTGGGCAGGGTAAAGTCAATGAGCAGTTCTTC.

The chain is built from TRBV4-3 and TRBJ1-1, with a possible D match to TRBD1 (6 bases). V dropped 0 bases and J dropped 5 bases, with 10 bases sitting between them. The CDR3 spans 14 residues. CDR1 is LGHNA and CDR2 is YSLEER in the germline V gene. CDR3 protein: CASSQEQGWTEAFF. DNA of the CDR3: TGCGCCAGCAGCCAAGAACAGGGATGGACTGAAGCTTTCTTT.

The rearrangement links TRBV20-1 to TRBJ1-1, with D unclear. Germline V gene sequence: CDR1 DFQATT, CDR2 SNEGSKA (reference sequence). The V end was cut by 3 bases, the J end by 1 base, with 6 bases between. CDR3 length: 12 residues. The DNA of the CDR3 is TGCAGTGCTAGTGAAGGGAACACTGAAGCTTTCTTT. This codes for CSASEGNTEAFF.

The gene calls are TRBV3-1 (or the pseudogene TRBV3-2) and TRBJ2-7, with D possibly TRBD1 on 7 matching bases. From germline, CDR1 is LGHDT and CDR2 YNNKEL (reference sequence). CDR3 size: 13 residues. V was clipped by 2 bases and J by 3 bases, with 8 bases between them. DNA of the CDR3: TGTGCCAGCAGCCAACAGGGGGGCTACGAGCAGTACTTC. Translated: CASSQQGGYEQYF.

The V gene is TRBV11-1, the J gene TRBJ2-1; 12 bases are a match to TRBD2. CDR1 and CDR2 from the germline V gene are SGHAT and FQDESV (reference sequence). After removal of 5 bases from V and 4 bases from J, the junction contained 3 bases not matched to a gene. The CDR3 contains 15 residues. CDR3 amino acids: CASSAGLAGYNEQFF. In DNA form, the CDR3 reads TGTGCCAGCAGCGCCGGACTAGCGGGGTACAATGAGCAGTTCTTC. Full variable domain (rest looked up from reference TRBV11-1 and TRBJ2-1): EAEVAQSPRYKITEKSQAVAFWCDPISGHATLYWYRQILGQGPELLVQFQDESVVDDSQLPKDRFSAERLKGVDSTLKIQPAELGDSAMYLCASSAGLAGYNEQFFGPGTRLTVL.

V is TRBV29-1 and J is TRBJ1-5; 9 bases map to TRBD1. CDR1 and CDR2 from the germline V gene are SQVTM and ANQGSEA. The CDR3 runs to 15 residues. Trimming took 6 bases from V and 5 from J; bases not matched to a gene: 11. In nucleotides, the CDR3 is TGCAGCGTCTCCTCTGGACAGGGGTGGGATCAGCCCCAGCATTTT. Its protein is CSVSSGQGWDQPQHF.

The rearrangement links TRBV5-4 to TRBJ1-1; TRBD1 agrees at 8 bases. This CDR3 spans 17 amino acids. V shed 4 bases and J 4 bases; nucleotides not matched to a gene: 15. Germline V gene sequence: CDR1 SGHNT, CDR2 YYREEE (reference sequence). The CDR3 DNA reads TGTGCCAGCAGCCCCTCCGGGTCGACAGGGGCAGGCACTGAAGCTTTCTTT. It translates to CASSPSGSTGAGTEAFF.

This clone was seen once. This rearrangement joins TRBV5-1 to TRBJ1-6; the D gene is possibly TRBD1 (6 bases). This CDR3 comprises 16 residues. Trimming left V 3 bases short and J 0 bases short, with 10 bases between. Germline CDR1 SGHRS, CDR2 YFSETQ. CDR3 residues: CASSSGVSSYNSPLHF. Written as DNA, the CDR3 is TGCGCCAGCAGCTCAGGGGTTAGCTCCTATAATTCACCCCTCCACTTT.

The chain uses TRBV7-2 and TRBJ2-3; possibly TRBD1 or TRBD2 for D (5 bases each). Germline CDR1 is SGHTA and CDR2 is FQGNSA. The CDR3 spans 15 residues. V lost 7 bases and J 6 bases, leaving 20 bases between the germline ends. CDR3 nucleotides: TGTGCCAGCAAACTATCCCGGGGCCCCAAGGATACGCAGTATTTT. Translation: CASKLSRGPKDTQYF. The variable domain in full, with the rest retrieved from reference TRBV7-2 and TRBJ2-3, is GAGVSQSPSNKVTEKGKDVELRCDPISGHTALYWYRQSLGQGLEFLIYFQGNSAPDKSGLPSDRFSAERTGGSVSTLTIQRTQQEDSAVYLCASKLSRGPKDTQYFGPGTRLTVL.

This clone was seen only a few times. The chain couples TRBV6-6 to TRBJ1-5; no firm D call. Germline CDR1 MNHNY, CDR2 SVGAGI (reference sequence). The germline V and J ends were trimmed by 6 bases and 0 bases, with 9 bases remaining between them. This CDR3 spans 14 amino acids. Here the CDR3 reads CASRSDSSNQPQHF. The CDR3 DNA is TGTGCCAGCAGATCGGACTCTAGCAATCAGCCCCAGCATTTT.

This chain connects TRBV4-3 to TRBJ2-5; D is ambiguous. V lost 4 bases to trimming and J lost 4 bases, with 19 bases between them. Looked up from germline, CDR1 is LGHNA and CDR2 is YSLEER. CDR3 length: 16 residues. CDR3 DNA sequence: TGCGCCAGCAGCCCTCTCCCTCTAGGGAAGGGAGAGACCCAGTACTTC. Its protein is CASSPLPLGKGETQYF.